This T cell receptor (beta chain) was found in a study of cytomegalovirus exposure and HLA in healthy donors. Whole-study findings and limits: A few CMV-associated chains proved CMV antigen-specific in vitro. Sequences of the TCR beta chain were said to predict the HLA-A and HLA-B alleles of most subjects accurately. It is likely that the observed cluster of highly shared sequence variants was a sequencing artifact.

Per germline, CDR1 KGHSH and CDR2 LQKENI. The CDR3 is 14 residues long. The junction had 4 bases not matched to a gene; V was cut back by 0 bases and J by 7 bases. PCR amplification relied on 60 Vbeta primers (plus 13 Jbeta primers). Generated by immunoSEQ multiplex PCR, the TCRdb table keeps only in-frame clones and is missing some. The table has about 200,000 clones, 65% to 80% seen once; the top ten hold around 0.2%. In regard to this clone: Its specificity is not known.

The clonotype originates from a girl aged 2-9 years in good health and CMV-seronegative. The V call is TRBV18, the J call TRBJ2-7; 9 bases align to TRBD2. The material sequenced was PBMCs. CDR3 region: CASSPPNLAGEQYF. The CDR3 region has the DNA TGTGCCAGCTCACCACCTAACCTAGCGGGGGAGCAGTACTTC.